This T cell receptor (beta chain) was captured in a study of blood T cells in healthy people across ages. Trimming took off 0 bases at V and 1 base at J, with 4 bases between the two ends. This CDR3 is 13 amino acids long. Germline loops: CDR1 SGHRS, CDR2 YFSETQ. The authors ran a second PCR of about 7 to 11 cycles using a sample-barcoded 5' primer and a J-beta primer mix. TCRdb analysed the 5' RACE reads with MiXCR anew, one entry per CDR3 protein. This repertoire shows hundreds of thousands of distinct CDR3 sequences, about 40% found once; its top ten account for roughly 19%. This clonotype was counted many times.

The clonotype comes from a woman aged 55-69 years in good health. The sequenced material came from blood. V and J are TRBV5-1 and TRBJ2-5; D is ambiguous. DNA of the CDR3: TGCGCCAGCAGCTTGGACACCCAAGAGACCCAGTACTTC. Translation: CASSLDTQETQYF.